This is a list of T cell receptor beta chains from one sample in a study of blood T cell repertoires in COVID-19. Sequencing was performed with immunoSEQ multiplex PCR; in TCRdb, only in-frame clones are kept and a portion is missing. Seen here are about 310,000 clones, about 91% observed once, and the top ten hold 9.5%. Material: PBMCs or T cells enriched from blood (not recorded which). These receptors were collected from a woman between 40 and 55 years old who had recovered from COVID-19. CDR3s include the opening cysteine and the closing phenylalanine or tryptophan. The order of the fields is D gene, V gene, J gene, clone size, CDR3 DNA, CDR3 protein. A D gene is named only where the DNA matches it firmly. Clone sizes are given selectively: once, few, many, or a class where the clone is expanded.

D: TRBD1; V: TRBV7-9; J: TRBJ1-1; size: NA; DNA: TGTGCCAGCAGCTTACCCCGGGACAGGGGACTGAACACTGAAGCTTTCTTT; CDR3: CASSLPRDRGLNTEAFF
D: NA; V: TRBV11-1; J: TRBJ2-5; size: few; DNA: TGTGCCAGCAGCTTAGCGAGCGTGGAGACCCAGTACTTC; CDR3: CASSLASVETQYF
D: TRBD2; V: TRBV5-5; J: TRBJ2-7; size: NA; DNA: TGTGCCAGCAGCTTGGCCGGGGGGTCAACCTACGAGCAGTACTTC; CDR3: CASSLAGGSTYEQYF
D: TRBD2; V: TRBV19; J: TRBJ2-1; size: NA; DNA: TGTGCCAGTAGTAAGTCGACTAGCCCCTCCTACAATGAGCAGTTCTTC; CDR3: CASSKSTSPSYNEQFF
D: NA; V: TRBV4-3; J: TRBJ2-1; size: NA; DNA: TGCGCCAGCAGCCCCCGGGTAGCGGAAAGCTCCTACAATGAGCAGTTCTTC; CDR3: CASSPRVAESSYNEQFF
D: NA; V: TRBV7-2; J: TRBJ1-2; size: NA; DNA: TGTGCCAGCAGCTTACAGACTGAGAACTATGGCTACACCTTC; CDR3: CASSLQTENYGYTF
D: NA; V: TRBV4-1; J: TRBJ2-2; size: NA; DNA: TGCGCCAGCAGCCCGGGGAGGATCGGGGAGCTGTTTTTT; CDR3: CASSPGRIGELFF
D: TRBD1; V: TRBV29-1; J: TRBJ1-4; size: NA; DNA: TGCAGCGTTGAAGATGGGGGACAGAATGAAAAACTGTTTTTT; CDR3: CSVEDGGQNEKLFF
D: NA; V: TRBV11-1; J: TRBJ2-4; size: NA; DNA: TGTGCCAGCAGCTGGGGGACATTTGAGGCCAAAAACATTCAGTACTTC; CDR3: CASSWGTFEAKNIQYF
D: NA; V: TRBV7-2; J: TRBJ2-7; size: once; DNA: TGTGCCAGCAGCGGGCCGGGTGGAGGGTTATTCTACGAGCAGTACTTC; CDR3: CASSGPGGGLFYEQYF
D: TRBD2; V: TRBV7-3; J: TRBJ2-1; size: few; DNA: TGTGCCAGCAGCACGACTAGCGGGGGGATTGGCAATGAGCAGTTCTTC; CDR3: CASSTTSGGIGNEQFF
D: TRBD1; V: TRBV19; J: TRBJ1-4; size: NA; DNA: TGTGCCAGTAGATCCCCCCCGGACAGGGAGGAGGAAAAACTGTTTTTT; CDR3: CASRSPPDREEEKLFF
D: NA; V: TRBV7-2; J: TRBJ1-1; size: NA; DNA: TGTGCCAGCAGCTTAGCGGGGACATCAATCCTTGAAGCTTTCTTT; CDR3: CASSLAGTSILEAFF
D: TRBD1; V: TRBV2; J: TRBJ2-7; size: NA; DNA: TGTGCCAGCAGTTTAACAGGGGGGAGAACCTACGAGCAGTACTTC; CDR3: CASSLTGGRTYEQYF
D: TRBD1; V: TRBV5-1; J: TRBJ2-2; size: once; DNA: TGCGCCAGCAGCGTCGACAGGGGGAGCGGGGAGCTGTTTTTT; CDR3: CASSVDRGSGELFF
D: TRBD2; V: TRBV9; J: TRBJ2-5; size: NA; DNA: TGTGCCAGCAGCGGAGGACTAGCCTCGGGGGAGACCCAGTACTTC; CDR3: CASSGGLASGETQYF
D: NA; V: TRBV10-3; J: TRBJ2-7; size: NA; DNA: TGTGCCATCAGTGAGGTCAGGGACGAGCAGTACTTC; CDR3: CAISEVRDEQYF
D: NA; V: TRBV12-3/TRBV12-4; J: TRBJ1-2; size: NA; DNA: TGTGCCAGCAGCCCCAGGGGACGAGTTGGCTACACCTTC; CDR3: CASSPRGRVGYTF
D: TRBD2; V: TRBV19; J: TRBJ2-7; size: NA; DNA: TGTGCCAGTGGACTAGCGGGAGGGTTCTACGAGCAGTACTTC; CDR3: CASGLAGGFYEQYF
D: NA; V: TRBV6-2/TRBV6-3; J: TRBJ2-1; size: NA; DNA: TGTGCCAGCAGCCCAACAGGGAATGAGCAGTTCTTC; CDR3: CASSPTGNEQFF
D: NA; V: TRBV10-3; J: TRBJ2-3; size: NA; DNA: TGTGCCGTCAGTAATCTCCAGGCAGATACGCAGTATTTT; CDR3: CAVSNLQADTQYF
D: TRBD2; V: TRBV7-2; J: TRBJ2-3; size: NA; DNA: TGTGCCAGCAGCTTAGGACCCGCCGGGACTAGCGGAACAGATACGCAGTATTTT; CDR3: CASSLGPAGTSGTDTQYF
D: TRBD1; V: TRBV3-1/TRBV3-2; J: TRBJ1-1; size: NA; DNA: TGTGCCAGCAGCTACACAGGGGATTTTGATGAAGCTTTCTTT; CDR3: CASSYTGDFDEAFF
D: TRBD1; V: TRBV19; J: TRBJ1-6; size: once; DNA: TGTGCCAGTAGTAGTCCTCCCGGGACAGACTATAATTCACCCCTCCACTTT; CDR3: CASSSPPGTDYNSPLHF
D: TRBD2; V: TRBV24-1; J: TRBJ2-1; size: NA; DNA: TGTGCCACCAGTGATTCACCGGGACTAGCGGAGTTCAATGAGCAGTTCTTC; CDR3: CATSDSPGLAEFNEQFF
D: TRBD1; V: TRBV29-1; J: TRBJ1-1; size: NA; DNA: TGCAGCGTTTCGACAGGGTCGGGGACTGAAGCTTTCTTT; CDR3: CSVSTGSGTEAFF
D: TRBD1; V: TRBV30; J: TRBJ2-1; size: NA; DNA: TGTGCCTGGAGTAGGGGGACAGGGCAATACAATGAGCAGTTCTTC; CDR3: CAWSRGTGQYNEQFF
D: TRBD1; V: TRBV6-2/TRBV6-3; J: TRBJ1-5; size: once; DNA: TGTGCCAGCAGTTATCCTACCGGGACAGGAAGGGACAATCAGCCCCAGCATTTT; CDR3: CASSYPTGTGRDNQPQHF
D: TRBD2; V: TRBV27; J: TRBJ2-1; size: NA; DNA: TGTGCCAGCAGTGCCAGACTAGCGGGAGTTGGGTTCAATGAGCAGTTCTTC; CDR3: CASSARLAGVGFNEQFF
D: NA; V: TRBV25-1; J: TRBJ2-7; size: NA; DNA: TGTGCCAGCAGTCCCGAGGGACTTAGCTCCTACGAGCAGTACTTC; CDR3: CASSPEGLSSYEQYF
D: NA; V: TRBV7-8; J: TRBJ2-1; size: NA; DNA: TGTGCCAGCAGCTTAGTGGCGGGCGCCCCCAATGAGCAGTTCTTC; CDR3: CASSLVAGAPNEQFF
D: NA; V: TRBV9; J: TRBJ2-1; size: NA; DNA: TGTGCCAGCAGCGTAATGGCTAGCCCGTACAATGAGCAGTTCTTC; CDR3: CASSVMASPYNEQFF
D: TRBD1; V: TRBV24-1; J: TRBJ2-3; size: NA; DNA: TGTGCCACCAGTGCTCTGGGACAGAGTCAGACAGATACGCAGTATTTT; CDR3: CATSALGQSQTDTQYF
D: NA; V: TRBV27; J: TRBJ2-5; size: NA; DNA: TGTGCCAGCAGTTTACGGAGCGGGCCTACCCAAGAGACCCAGTACTTC; CDR3: CASSLRSGPTQETQYF
D: NA; V: TRBV5-1; J: TRBJ1-2; size: NA; DNA: TGCGCCAGCAAATTTGGCCCACGGGGATCAGGTGGCTACACCTTC; CDR3: CASKFGPRGSGGYTF
D: NA; V: TRBV6-1; J: TRBJ2-7; size: NA; DNA: TGTGCCAGCAGTGAAACACGGACAGACGAGCAGTACTTC; CDR3: CASSETRTDEQYF
D: NA; V: TRBV19; J: TRBJ2-5; size: NA; DNA: TGTGCCAGTAGTATGGGGGAGGAAGAGACCCAGTACTTC; CDR3: CASSMGEEETQYF
D: NA; V: TRBV9; J: TRBJ1-2; size: NA; DNA: TGTGCCAGCAGCCCCCCGGGGGGGGCGAATGGCTACACCTTC; CDR3: CASSPPGGANGYTF
D: NA; V: TRBV9; J: TRBJ1-1; size: NA; DNA: TGTGCCAGCAGCGTAGCGGGGACTGAAGCTTTCTTT; CDR3: CASSVAGTEAFF
D: TRBD2; V: TRBV11-1; J: TRBJ2-1; size: NA; DNA: TGTGCCAGCAGCTTTAGCGGGGGGTCGAACAATGAGCAGTTCTTC; CDR3: CASSFSGGSNNEQFF